These T cell receptor beta chains were read from a single sample in a study of blood T cell repertoires in COVID-19. Sequencing used immunoSEQ multiplex PCR; TCRdb keeps in-frame clones, though not all of them. The sample lists 30,000 to 40,000 clones, about 80% occurring once. The specimen sequenced was peripheral blood. These receptors originate from an elderly man with acute or convalescent COVID-19. Each CDR3 is given without its conserved first and last residue. Not every row has a clone size; where given, it reads once, few, many or a size class.

>.|TRBJ2-1|TRBV28
ASHTTGGASYNEQF
>.|TRBJ1-2|TRBV12-3/TRBV12-4
ASSNSGARGYT
>few|TRBJ2-7|TRBV5-1
ASSLELGGYEQY
>.|TRBJ2-1|TRBV6-5
ASRSGTRDNEQF
>.|TRBJ2-5|TRBV18
ASSPVGLAGPQETQY
>.|TRBJ2-1|TRBV5-6
ASSFRTGGLDEQF
>few|TRBJ2-7|TRBV7-2
ASSLSRGYEQY
>.|TRBJ1-1|TRBV5-1
ASSLVGSNTEAF
>.|TRBJ2-7|TRBV2
ASRGTTAYEQY
>.|TRBJ1-2|TRBV19
ASTRTSYGYT
>.|TRBJ2-3|TRBV4-2
ASSRAAGTSGTDTQY